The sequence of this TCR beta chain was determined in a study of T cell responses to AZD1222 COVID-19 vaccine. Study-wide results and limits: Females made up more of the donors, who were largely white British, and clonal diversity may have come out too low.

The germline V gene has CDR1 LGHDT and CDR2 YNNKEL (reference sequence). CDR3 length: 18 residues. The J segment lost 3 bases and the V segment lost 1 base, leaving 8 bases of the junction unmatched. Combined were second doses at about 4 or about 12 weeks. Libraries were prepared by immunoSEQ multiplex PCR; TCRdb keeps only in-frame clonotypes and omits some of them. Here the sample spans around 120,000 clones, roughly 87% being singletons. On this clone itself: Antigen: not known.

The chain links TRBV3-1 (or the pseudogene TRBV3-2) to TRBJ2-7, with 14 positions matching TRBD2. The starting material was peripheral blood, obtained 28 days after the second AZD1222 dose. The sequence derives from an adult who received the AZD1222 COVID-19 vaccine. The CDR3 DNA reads TGTGCCAGCAGCCAAGTGACTAGCGGGAGGGGGTTTATCTACGAGCAGTACTTC. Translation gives CASSQVTSGRGFIYEQYF.